Below, 30 T cell receptor beta chains from the same sample are listed, as sequenced in a study of blood T cell repertoires in COVID-19. The data were produced by immunoSEQ multiplex PCR, yet TCRdb's version contains in-frame clones alone and is incomplete. Altogether 150,000 to 200,000 clones are present, around 87% being singletons, with the ten largest covering just under 25%. The specimen was PBMCs or T cells enriched from blood (not recorded which). Receptors were obtained from a woman between 40 and 55 years old in a cohort exposed to, infected with or recovered from COVID-19 (not recorded which).

This clone was counted a single time. The chain has TRBV5-5 and TRBJ1-1; 10 nucleotides align to TRBD1. Germline V lookup: CDR1 SGHKS, CDR2 YYEKEE (reference sequence). V dropped 4 bases and J dropped 6; count of bases not matched to a gene: 9. The CDR3 is 15 residues long. Here the CDR3 reads CASSPDRGRYSEAFF. In nucleotides, the CDR3 is TGTGCCAGCAGCCCGGACAGGGGGAGGTACTCTGAAGCTTTCTTT. Full variable domain (remainder filled in from reference TRBV5-5 and TRBJ1-1): DAGVTQSPTHLIKTRGQQVTLRCSPISGHKSVSWYQQVLGQGPQFIFQYYEKEERGRGNFPDRFSARQFPNYSSELNVNALLLGDSALYLCASSPDRGRYSEAFFGQGTRLTVV.

The CDR3 here is CASSLRGPGNNEQFF. DNA of the CDR3: TGCGCCAGCAGCCTTCGTGGGCCGGGGAACAATGAGCAGTTCTTC. The chain links TRBV4-1 to TRBJ2-1, with D tentatively TRBD2 (5 bases). The CDR3 spans 15 residues. V was trimmed by 4 bases and J by 5 bases, leaving 15 bases between them. From germline, CDR1 is MGHRA and CDR2 YSYEKL.

V gene TRBV7-9 combines with J gene TRBJ2-7; 8 bases are a match to TRBD1. This CDR3 is 16 amino acids long. The junction had 12 bases not matched to a gene; V was cut back by 3 bases and J by 5 bases. Germline lookup yields CDR1 SEHNR and CDR2 FQNEAQ (reference sequence). The CDR3 DNA sequence: TGTGCCAGCAGCTTCGACAGGGGCGAGATTAGGAACGAGCAGTACTTC. Encoded protein: CASSFDRGEIRNEQYF.

The V call is TRBV5-4, the J call TRBJ2-3; D is undetermined. With 1 base removed from V and 3 bases from J, the gap between germline ends came to 9 bases. CDR1 SGHNT and CDR2 YYREEE come from the germline V gene (reference sequence). The CDR3 is 14 amino acids. The CDR3 nucleotides are TGTGCCAGCAGCTTGTCAGGCAAGACAGATACGCAGTATTTT. The encoded protein is CASSLSGKTDTQYF.

This clone was counted ten times or more. The rearrangement uses TRBV6-2 or TRBV6-3 and TRBJ2-5; TRBD1 matches 8 bases. This CDR3 is built from 14 residues. The V gene's germline CDR1 is MNHEY and CDR2 SVGEGT. V trimming: 6 bases; J trimming: 2 bases; junction bases outside the gene matches: 5. The CDR3 DNA reads TGTGCCAGCAGCGCAGGGGGCGAGCAAGAGACCCAGTACTTC. It yields the protein CASSAGGEQETQYF.

The CDR3 DNA is TGCGCCAGCCGAACAACGATAACAGATAACTATGGCTACACCTTC. Translation gives CASRTTITDNYGYTF. The rearrangement links TRBV10-2 to TRBJ1-2; unclear D gene. This CDR3 is built from 15 residues. V was pared by 8 bases and J by 1 base, with 17 bases between. From germline, CDR1 is WSHSY and CDR2 SAAADI.

The gene calls are TRBV5-1 and TRBJ2-2; the match to TRBD2 covers 10 bases. The germline V gene has CDR1 SGHRS and CDR2 YFSETQ. The CDR3 loop spans 16 amino acids. The V and J ends lost 0 bases and 5 bases, in that order; junction bases with no gene match: 4. The CDR3 DNA is TGCGCCAGCAGCTTGGCTAGCGGGAGCCGAACCGGGGAGCTGTTTTTT. It encodes CASSLASGSRTGELFF. Drawing the rest from reference TRBV5-1 and TRBJ2-2, the complete variable domain is KAGVTQTPRYLIKTRGQQVTLSCSPISGHRSVSWYQQTPGQGLQFLFEYFSETQRNKGNFPGRFSGRQFSNSRSEMNVSTLELGDSALYLCASSLASGSRTGELFFGEGSRLTVL.

This chain links TRBV15 with TRBJ1-1; 8 bases are a match to TRBD1. The CDR3 runs to 16 residues. Germline lookup yields CDR1 LNHNV and CDR2 YYDKDF (reference sequence). The J segment lost 5 bases and the V segment lost 2 bases, leaving 10 bases of the junction unmatched. This CDR3 is CATSRTGRGLRTEAFF. CDR3 nucleotides: TGTGCCACCAGCAGAACCGGCAGGGGGCTGAGGACTGAAGCTTTCTTT.

The chain joins TRBV19 to TRBJ2-7, with 9 bases matching TRBD1. Germline V gene sequence: CDR1 LNHDA, CDR2 SQIVND (reference sequence). With 5 bases clipped from V and 0 bases from J, the junction kept 5 bases outside the gene matches. The CDR3 contains 15 residues. The CDR3 DNA is TGTGCCAGTAGTTTTAGGACAGGGGCCTCCTACGAGCAGTACTTC. Translating it yields CASSFRTGASYEQYF.

This clone was observed a few times. The gene calls are TRBV27 and TRBJ1-1; D is unclear. Germline CDR1 is MNHEY and CDR2 is SMNVEV (reference sequence). CDR3 length: 13 residues. The V end lost 8 bases, the J end lost 0 bases, and 10 bases lay between the germline ends. The DNA of the CDR3 is TGTGCCAGCTGTCCGGGTTTGAACACTGAAGCTTTCTTT. Its protein is CASCPGLNTEAFF.

The chain couples TRBV28 to TRBJ1-2; TRBD1 matches 7 bases. Germline lookup yields CDR1 MDHEN and CDR2 SYDVKM. The CDR3 is 14 residues long. J was trimmed by 8 bases and V by 2 bases; bases with no gene match: 8. The CDR3 loop is CASSLGEGAGGYTF. The CDR3 DNA reads TGTGCCAGCAGTTTAGGAGAGGGGGCGGGAGGCTACACCTTC.

The chain uses TRBV7-9 and TRBJ1-1; D gene uncertain. Trimming took 1 base from V and 4 from J, leaving 7 bases between them. The V gene's germline CDR1 is SEHNR and CDR2 FQNEAQ (reference sequence). The CDR3 has 13 residues. CDR3 sequence: CASSLDSVTEAFF. CDR3 in DNA: TGTGCCAGCAGCTTAGATAGCGTCACTGAAGCTTTCTTT.

The rearrangement uses TRBV29-1 and TRBJ2-1, with D tentatively TRBD2 (6 bases). CDR1 is SQVTM, CDR2 ANQGSEA, per germline. The CDR3 spans 13 residues. V shed 8 bases and J shed 2 bases, with 13 bases lying between them. The DNA for the CDR3 is TGCAGCATAAGCGGGTTCACCTACAATGAGCAGTTCTTC. Residues: CSISGFTYNEQFF.

This clone was observed a single time. The chain recombines TRBV5-4 with TRBJ1-4, with TRBD1 as a possible D gene (6 bases). The ends were cut back, 3 bases at V and 7 bases at J, with 19 bases in the middle. CDR1 and CDR2 (germline): SGHNT, YYREEE (reference sequence). The CDR3 spans 16 residues. This chain's CDR3 is CASSSRTGSPPEKLFF. In DNA, the CDR3 is TGTGCCAGCAGCTCGCGAACAGGGAGCCCTCCTGAAAAACTGTTTTTT.

The V gene is TRBV5-5, the J gene TRBJ1-1; D remains unclear. V was pared by 6 bases and J by 0 bases, with 15 bases between. The CDR3 is 15 amino acids. Germline CDR1 reads SGHKS; CDR2 reads YYEKEE (reference sequence). DNA of the CDR3: TGTGCCAGCATCCCCCGGGAGGTGATGAACACTGAAGCTTTCTTT. It is translated as CASIPREVMNTEAFF.

The chain recombines TRBV4-2 with TRBJ2-7; tentative D call: TRBD2 (6 bases). The germline V and J ends were trimmed by 1 base and 3 bases, with 10 bases remaining between them. The CDR3 spans 14 residues. Germline V lookup: CDR1 LGHNA, CDR2 YNFKEQ. CDR3 in DNA: TGTGCCAGCAGCCAAGTAAGGGACTTCTACGAGCAGTACTTC. It translates to CASSQVRDFYEQYF.

The rearrangement uses TRBV5-1 and TRBJ2-3; tentative D call: TRBD2 (6 bases). The CDR3 sequence is 14 residues long. The V end was cut by 5 bases, the J end by 2 bases, with 12 bases between. CDR1 and CDR2 from the germline V gene are SGHRS and YFSETQ. As DNA, the CDR3 is TGCGCCAGCAGGCGGGACCGAATCACAGATACGCAGTATTTT. The encoded protein is CASRRDRITDTQYF.

Only a few counts were recorded for this clone. V usage is TRBV4-2 and J usage is TRBJ2-2; D uncertain. Germline CDR1 is LGHNA and CDR2 is YNFKEQ. With 6 bases removed from V and 0 bases from J, the gap between germline ends came to 11 bases. CDR3 length: 15 residues. The CDR3 region is CASRLSAANTGELFF. CDR3 bases: TGTGCCAGCAGGCTAAGCGCGGCGAACACCGGGGAGCTGTTTTTT.

The chain carries TRBV28 and TRBJ1-1; 9 nucleotides match TRBD1. The germline gives CDR1 MDHEN, CDR2 SYDVKM. CDR3 length: 13 amino acids. With 7 bases clipped from V and 2 bases from J, the junction kept 2 bases outside the gene matches. The CDR3 protein is CASKGQGNTEAFF. The CDR3 DNA sequence: TGTGCCAGCAAGGGACAGGGTAACACTGAAGCTTTCTTT.

The chain carries TRBV4-1 and TRBJ2-7, with 8 positions matching TRBD2. Trimming removed 2 bases from V and 2 bases from J; junction bases left unmatched: 2. The germline V gene encodes CDR1 MGHRA and CDR2 YSYEKL. The CDR3 has 14 amino acids. This chain's CDR3 is CASSQTAGAYEQYF. CDR3 DNA sequence: TGCGCCAGCAGCCAAACAGCGGGAGCCTACGAGCAGTACTTC.

This chain joins TRBV5-6 and TRBJ2-1; TRBD1 might be the D (5 bases). The CDR3 is 14 residues long. Per the germline V gene, CDR1 is SGHDT and CDR2 is YYEEEE. Trimming removed 4 bases at V and 5 bases at J, with 13 bases between. DNA for the CDR3: TGTGCCAGCAGCCAGTATACAGGCAACAATGAGCAGTTCTTC. Its protein is CASSQYTGNNEQFF.

The count of this clone is one. J is TRBJ2-1 and V is TRBV9, with TRBD2 identical over 9 bases. After removal of 3 bases from V and 4 bases from J, the junction contained 8 bases not matched to a gene. The V gene's germline CDR1 is SGDLS and CDR2 YYNGEE. The CDR3 is made up of 16 amino acids. CDR3 in amino acids: CASSAAPGLAYNEQFF. CDR3 coding DNA: TGTGCCAGCAGCGCAGCACCGGGACTAGCATACAATGAGCAGTTCTTC. Full variable domain (rest looked up from reference TRBV9 and TRBJ2-1): DSGVTQTPKHLITATGQRVTLRCSPRSGDLSVYWYQQSLDQGLQFLIQYYNGEERAKGNILERFSAQQFPDLHSELNLSSLELGDSALYFCASSAAPGLAYNEQFFGPGTRLTVL.

The CDR3: CASSSGNYGYTF. CDR3 in DNA: TGTGCCAGCAGTTCAGGGAACTATGGCTACACCTTC. The chain has TRBV27 and TRBJ1-2; TRBD1 is a possible D gene (5 bases). The germline V gene has CDR1 MNHEY and CDR2 SMNVEV (reference sequence). This CDR3 has 12 amino acids. V dropped 4 bases and J dropped 2 bases, with 5 bases sitting between them.

This clone was seen only a few times. The V call is TRBV7-8, the J call TRBJ1-2, with TRBD1 matching over 9 bases. J was trimmed by 2 bases and V by 1 base; bases with no gene match: 2. Germline V lookup: CDR1 SGHVS, CDR2 FQNEAQ. CDR3 length: 15 residues. The CDR3 region is CASSLVGTGNYGYTF. The CDR3 DNA follows: TGTGCCAGCAGCTTAGTAGGGACAGGGAACTATGGCTACACCTTC.

This chain joins TRBV13 and TRBJ1-1, with TRBD1 matching over 7 bases. The CDR3 sequence is 15 residues long. With 2 bases clipped from V and 1 base from J, the junction kept 4 bases outside the gene matches. Germline V gene lookup returns CDR1 PRHDT and CDR2 FYEKMQ (reference sequence). The CDR3 sequence: CASSLTTGENTEAFF. Here the CDR3 DNA reads TGTGCCAGCAGCTTAACTACAGGGGAGAACACTGAAGCTTTCTTT.

This clone was observed a single time. The chain links TRBV19 to TRBJ1-4, with D perhaps matching TRBD1 (6 bases). V dropped 1 base and J dropped 5 bases, with 11 bases sitting between them. CDR1 LNHDA and CDR2 SQIVND come from the germline V gene (reference sequence). This CDR3 is 15 amino acids long. The CDR3 loop is CASSIGDRLNEKLFF. The CDR3 nucleotides read TGTGCCAGTAGTATAGGAGACAGGTTAAATGAAAAACTGTTTTTT. The full variable domain, rest sourced from reference TRBV19 and TRBJ1-4, is DGGITQSPKYLFRKEGQNVTLSCEQNLNHDAMYWYRQDPGQGLRLIYYSQIVNDFQKGDIAEGYSVSREKKESFPLTVTSAQKNPTAFYLCASSIGDRLNEKLFFGSGTQLSVL.

The chain combines TRBV10-3 with TRBJ1-1, with D maybe TRBD1 (6 bases). The CDR3 totals 13 residues. Between the trimmed V and J ends, which lost 6 bases and 7 bases, there was a span of 15 bases. The V gene's germline CDR1 is ENHRY and CDR2 SYGVKD. CDR3 region: CAISRTQGREAFF. In DNA, the CDR3 is TGTGCCATCAGCCGAACGCAGGGGCGTGAAGCTTTCTTT.

This chain uses TRBV5-6 with TRBJ1-2; D is perhaps TRBD1 (6 bases). This CDR3 is built from 16 residues. Per the germline V gene, CDR1 is SGHDT and CDR2 is YYEEEE. Trimming left V 4 bases short and J 3 bases short, with 19 bases between. CDR3 in DNA: TGTGCCAGCAGCAGGGGCGGGGGGCCCTGGGACTATGGCTACACCTTC. Translation gives CASSRGGGPWDYGYTF.

The CDR3 protein is CASSLGTGTDTQYF. The CDR3 DNA follows: TGTGCCAGCAGCTTAGGTACAGGCACAGATACGCAGTATTTT. The chain employs TRBV11-3 and TRBJ2-3; D unclear. This CDR3 comprises 14 residues. Germline values: CDR1 SGHNT, CDR2 YENEEA. Trimming removed 1 base at V and 1 base at J, with 6 bases between.

V usage is TRBV29-1 and J usage is TRBJ1-2; no clear D gene. Germline V gives CDR1 SQVTM, CDR2 ANQGSEA. The CDR3 has 13 amino acids. The V and J ends lost 5 bases and 6 bases respectively, with 16 bases between them. CDR3 DNA: TGCAGCGTTTCGAGGGCCCTGGGTAATGGCTACACCTTC. This translates into CSVSRALGNGYTF.